This T cell receptor beta chain was recorded in a study of T cells after yellow fever vaccination. The wider study: For low cell numbers, libraries were made with SMART-Seq v4 Ultra Low Input.

5'RACE template switching produced TCR cDNA carrying a universal primer site and UMIs. TCRdb analysed the 5' RACE reads with MiXCR anew, one entry per CDR3 protein. Among under 70,000 distinct CDR3 sequences listed, approximately 7% were seen once. This clonotype occurred many times. V lost 5 bases and J 3 bases, leaving 17 bases between the germline ends. The CDR3 is made up of 16 amino acids. CDR1 SGHTA and CDR2 FQGTGA come from the germline V gene. Specimen: CD8+ T cells sorted from PBMCs, collected on the day of the first yellow fever vaccination. The TCR sequence derives from a man younger than 35 who received the YFV17D yellow fever vaccine. V usage is TRBV7-3 and J usage is TRBJ2-1, with a possible D match to TRBD2 (6 bases). The CDR3 reads CASSPNPGLHYNEQFF. CDR3 DNA sequence: TGTGCCAGCAGCCCTAATCCCGGACTACACTACAATGAGCAGTTCTTC.